The 6 T cell receptor beta chains presented below share a single source sample, sequenced in a study of regulatory T cells in long-lasting Graves disease. Combining iRepertoire HTBI primers with Arm-PCR of CDR3 regions, the authors built TCR beta libraries. TCRdb re-analysed the multiplex PCR reads in MiXCR, keeping a single row per CDR3 protein. The sample consists of approximately 300,000 distinct CDR3 sequences, 15% to 20% of them appearing once. Regarding time point: newly diagnosed GD, antithyroid drugs for less than 3 months. The authors made the TCR library using RNA they extracted from PBMCs. This specimen consisted of peripheral blood mononuclear cells (PBMCs), obtained at new diagnosis, from a patient treated with antithyroid drugs. The source is a female donor with Graves disease.

The sample holds many counts of this clonotype. The chain joins TRBV2 to TRBJ1-3; D is uncertain. Germline-derived CDR1 and CDR2 are SNHLY and FYNNEI. The length of the CDR3 is 15 residues. Trimming took 8 bases from V and 0 from J, leaving 14 bases between them. This CDR3 reads CASAMAGLSGNTIYF. In DNA, the CDR3 is TGTGCCAGCGCCATGGCAGGCCTCTCTGGAAACACCATATATTTT.

The rearrangement uses TRBV7-3 and TRBJ2-1; 8 bases agree with TRBD2. This CDR3 has 15 residues. Trimming took 5 bases from V and 8 from J; bases not matched to a gene: 11. Germline-derived CDR1 and CDR2 are SGHTA and FQGTGA. DNA of the CDR3: TGTGCCAGCAGCCGAGGACTAGCTATTATGGATGAGCAGTTCTTC. It is translated as CASSRGLAIMDEQFF.

The chain has TRBV30 and TRBJ1-1; D remains ambiguous. Per germline, CDR1 GTSNPN and CDR2 SVGIG (reference sequence). CDR3 size: 13 residues. V lost 1 base and J 2 bases, leaving 8 bases between the germline ends. CDR3 in amino acids: CAWSEQINTEAFF. CDR3 DNA sequence: TGTGCCTGGAGTGAACAGATCAACACTGAAGCTTTCTTT.

This clonotype has at least ten counts. V is TRBV5-1 and J is TRBJ1-5; the D gene is possibly TRBD1 (5 bases). This CDR3 has 14 residues. The germline V gene encodes CDR1 SGHRS and CDR2 YFSETQ. The V gene lost 3 bases and the J gene lost 4 bases, with 11 bases spanning the gap. The CDR3 nucleotides read TGCGCCAGCAGCTATGGGACGGCTAATCAGCCCCAGCATTTT. It specifies CASSYGTANQPQHF.

This clonotype occurred many times. The chain has TRBV6-5 and TRBJ1-4, with 9 bases that match TRBD1. V was clipped by 4 bases and J by 7 bases; unmatched bases: 10. The germline gives CDR1 MNHEY, CDR2 SVGAGI. The CDR3 is 16 amino acids. CDR3 nucleotides: TGTGCCAGCAGTTTTACGACCGGGACAGGGCTTGAAAAACTGTTTTTT. It codes for CASSFTTGTGLEKLFF.

In its sample, this clonotype was seen once. The CDR3 sequence is CASRPTGSNEQFF. As DNA, the CDR3 is TGTGCCAGCAGACCGACAGGTAGCAATGAGCAGTTCTTC. The rearrangement links TRBV12-3 or TRBV12-4 to TRBJ2-1; D is perhaps TRBD1 (6 bases). V shed 6 bases and J shed 6 bases, with 12 bases lying between them. This CDR3 region has 13 residues.